Listed below are T cell receptor beta chains from one sample, sequenced in a study of blood T cell repertoires in COVID-19. Some clones are missing from TCRdb's copy, which holds only in-frame ones; the method was immunoSEQ multiplex PCR. The table has 450,000 to 500,000 clones, 75% to 90% seen once. Material for sequencing was PBMCs or T cells enriched from blood (not recorded which). The receptors here all came from a woman aged 18 to 35 who had recovered from COVID-19. The CDR3 runs from the conserved cysteine through the conserved F or W. D genes are given only for firm matches. A row's size may be missing; if present it is once, few, many or a size class.

V gene	D gene	clone size	J gene	CDR3 protein	CDR3 DNA
TRBV27	NA	NA	TRBJ1-5	CASSPAPGVNQPQHF	TGTGCCAGCAGTCCGGCCCCGGGGGTAAATCAGCCCCAGCATTTT
TRBV7-3	TRBD1	NA	TRBJ1-1	CASSSTGESEAFF	TGTGCCAGCAGTTCTACAGGGGAGTCTGAAGCTTTCTTT
TRBV27	NA	once	TRBJ2-1	CASSSGFSYNEQFF	TGTGCCAGCAGTTCGGGGTTTTCCTACAATGAGCAGTTCTTC
TRBV7-9	NA	NA	TRBJ2-1	CASSLPAGASGQFF	TGTGCCAGCAGCCTTCCCGCGGGGGCCTCTGGGCAGTTCTTC
TRBV29-1	TRBD1	NA	TRBJ2-7	CSARTGYSYEQYF	TGCAGCGCTCGGACAGGGTACTCCTACGAGCAGTACTTC
TRBV5-1	NA	few	TRBJ1-1	CASVGANTEAFF	TGCGCCAGCGTGGGGGCGAACACTGAAGCTTTCTTT
TRBV7-8	TRBD1	NA	TRBJ2-7	CASSPRDRGSREQYF	TGTGCCAGCAGCCCACGGGACAGGGGATCTCGCGAGCAGTACTTC
TRBV7-2	TRBD2	NA	TRBJ2-1	CASSLGERGSRNEQFF	TGTGCCAGCAGCTTAGGTGAGCGGGGGAGTAGAAATGAGCAGTTCTTC
TRBV4-2	TRBD2	NA	TRBJ2-5	CASSPSGGGETQYF	TGTGCCAGCAGCCCCAGCGGGGGGGGAGAGACCCAGTACTTC
TRBV19	NA	NA	TRBJ1-2	CASSRGQRYYGYTF	TGTGCCAGTAGCAGAGGACAGCGCTACTATGGCTACACCTTC
TRBV24-1	NA	NA	TRBJ2-7	CATSTSRGIYEQYF	TGTGCCACCAGTACCTCGAGGGGGATCTACGAGCAGTACTTC
TRBV5-4	TRBD1	once	TRBJ2-5	CASSLFLDRDKTQYF	TGTGCCAGCAGCTTGTTTCTCGACAGGGACAAGACCCAGTACTTC
TRBV7-2	TRBD2	NA	TRBJ2-3	CASSFTGTSGGDTQYF	TGTGCCAGCAGCTTTACCGGGACTAGCGGGGGAGATACGCAGTATTTT
TRBV6-5	NA	NA	TRBJ2-7	CASAGTAYYEQYF	TGTGCCAGCGCGGGGACAGCCTATTACGAGCAGTACTTC
TRBV5-1	NA	once	TRBJ2-7	CASSPTFRDEQYF	TGCGCCAGCAGCCCCACTTTCAGGGACGAGCAGTACTTC
TRBV28	NA	NA	TRBJ2-3	CASSLTRTSTDTQYF	TGTGCCAGCAGTTTGACCAGGACTAGCACAGATACGCAGTATTTT
TRBV18	NA	few	TRBJ1-3	CASLGGLGNTIYF	TGTGCCAGCTTGGGAGGACTTGGAAACACCATATATTTT
TRBV15	NA	NA	TRBJ2-7	CATSYRDSEQYF	TGTGCCACCAGCTACCGGGACTCAGAGCAGTACTTC
TRBV5-1	NA	NA	TRBJ2-3	CASSLAGFPSTDTQYF	TGCGCCAGCAGCTTGGCGGGGTTTCCTAGCACAGATACGCAGTATTTT
TRBV12-3/TRBV12-4	NA	NA	TRBJ1-5	CASSLGGPQHF	TGTGCCAGCAGTTTAGGCGGGCCCCAGCATTTT
TRBV19	NA	NA	TRBJ2-1	CASSSEISTGEQFF	TGTGCCAGTAGTTCCGAGATTAGTACGGGTGAGCAGTTCTTC
TRBV5-1	TRBD1	NA	TRBJ1-1	CASSLQGDTEAFF	TGCGCCAGCAGCTTGCAGGGGGACACTGAAGCTTTCTTT
TRBV5-5	NA	NA	TRBJ1-6	CASSLEGGSNSPLHF	TGTGCCAGCAGCTTGGAAGGGGGTTCGAATTCACCCCTCCACTTT
TRBV27	NA	NA	TRBJ1-1	CASSLYREVEAFF	TGTGCCAGCAGTTTATATCGGGAGGTAGAAGCTTTCTTT
TRBV6-5	TRBD1	NA	TRBJ1-2	CASSYSLTGGYGYTF	TGTGCCAGCAGTTACTCTCTGACAGGGGGCTATGGCTACACCTTC
TRBV30	TRBD1	NA	TRBJ2-3	CAWDRGSTDTQYF	TGTGCCTGGGACAGGGGTAGCACAGATACGCAGTATTTT
TRBV18	TRBD2	NA	TRBJ2-3	CASSGLAGEYSTDTQYF	TGTGCCAGCTCAGGCCTAGCGGGAGAATATAGCACAGATACGCAGTATTTT
TRBV11-2	NA	NA	TRBJ1-2	CASSLGAGADGYTF	TGTGCCAGCAGCTTAGGGGCGGGGGCGGATGGCTACACCTTC
TRBV5-6	TRBD1	NA	TRBJ1-1	CASSLGGQGGTEAFF	TGTGCCAGCAGCTTGGGCGGACAGGGAGGGACTGAAGCTTTCTTT
TRBV4-2	NA	few	TRBJ1-1	CASSQEVTTGSGTEAFF	TGTGCCAGCAGCCAAGAGGTTACTACAGGGAGTGGCACTGAAGCTTTCTTT
TRBV7-3	NA	NA	TRBJ2-3	CASSLTGGTSGVQDTQYF	TGTGCCAGCAGCTTAACTGGGGGGACTTCCGGGGTTCAGGATACGCAGTATTTT
TRBV14	NA	NA	TRBJ1-1	CASSQYSLEAFF	TGTGCCAGCAGCCAGTACAGCCTTGAAGCTTTCTTT